This T cell receptor (beta chain) appears in the sequencing data of a study of cytomegalovirus exposure and HLA in healthy donors. PCR amplification relied on 60 Vbeta primers (plus 13 Jbeta primers). Only in-frame clones appear in the TCRdb table, and some are missing; sequencing was by immunoSEQ multiplex PCR. The data show around 80,000 clones, over 9.5% seen once. CDR1 SQVTM and CDR2 ANQGSEA come from the germline V gene. The V gene end was trimmed by 6 bases and the J gene end by 6 bases; junction bases not matched to a gene: 9. CDR3 size: 13 residues. Study-wide points: The investigators catalogued 150 or so TCR beta chains as cytomegalovirus-associated.

This clone turned up a few times. Its antigen remains unknown. The TCR originated in a man in his fifties or sixties in good health and CMV-seropositive. Sequenced sample: PBMCs. The chain couples TRBV29-1 to TRBJ2-7, with 9 positions matching TRBD1. The CDR3 reads CSVGTGIISEQYF. The CDR3 nucleotides read TGCAGCGTGGGGACAGGGATAATATCCGAGCAGTACTTC.